A single sample gave rise to the 10 T cell receptor beta chains below, sequenced in a study of T cell repertoires in cytomegalovirus infection. TCRdb ran MiXCR on the reads and lists one entry per CDR3 protein. The data hold roughly 280,000 distinct CDR3 sequences, with approximately 13% observed a single time. The sample consisted of PBMCs. These receptors were taken from a human donor in good health (CMV status not recorded). Some clones in this sample may be carry-over from other donors' samples.

This clonotype was found a few times. The rearrangement joins TRBV7-9 to TRBJ2-5; 9 bases match TRBD2. After removal of 5 bases from V and 2 bases from J, the junction contained 6 bases not matched to a gene. This CDR3 is built from 15 residues. CDR1 SEHNR and CDR2 FQNEAQ come from the germline V gene (reference sequence). The CDR3 spells CASSRRGLAQETQYF. DNA for the CDR3: TGTGCCAGCAGCCGACGAGGACTAGCGCAAGAGACCCAGTACTTC.

This clonotype was seen ten or more times. This chain uses TRBV7-2 with TRBJ1-3; D may be TRBD1 (5 bases). V gave up 5 bases and J gave up 4 bases, with 18 bases separating them. In germline, CDR1 is SGHTA, CDR2 FQGNSA. The CDR3 contains 16 residues. CDR3 protein: CASSPPGAGIGNTIYF. For the CDR3, the DNA is TGTGCCAGCAGCCCTCCCGGGGCAGGGATAGGAAACACCATATATTTT.

In its sample, this clonotype was seen many times. The genes are TRBV11-2 and TRBJ1-1; possible D gene TRBD1, 6 bases. V lost 2 bases to trimming and J lost 4 bases, with 14 bases between them. The CDR3 runs 15 residues. Germline V lookup: CDR1 SGHAT, CDR2 FQNNGV. The CDR3 protein is CASSLTGRGTTEAFF. The CDR3, as DNA: TGTGCCAGCAGCTTAACGGGGAGGGGGACCACTGAAGCTTTCTTT. The full variable domain, with the rest looked up from reference TRBV11-2 and TRBJ1-1, is EAGVAQSPRYKIIEKRQSVAFWCNPISGHATLYWYQQILGQGPKLLIQFQNNGVVDDSQLPKDRFSAERLKGVDSTLKIQPAKLEDSAVYLCASSLTGRGTTEAFFGQGTRLTVV.

This clonotype was recorded a few times. V is TRBV20-1 and J is TRBJ2-1; 10 bases fit TRBD1. The CDR3 totals 14 residues. Trimming removed 6 bases from V and 2 bases from J; junction bases left unmatched: 4. CDR1 and CDR2 (germline): DFQATT, SNEGSKA (reference sequence). The CDR3 nucleotides are TGCAGTGCCCAGGGACAGGGGACCTACAATGAGCAGTTCTTC. It is translated as CSAQGQGTYNEQFF.

Only a few counts were recorded for this clonotype. The V call is TRBV5-5, the J call TRBJ2-7; TRBD1 might be the D (5 bases). The CDR3 covers 14 residues. Germline V lookup: CDR1 SGHKS, CDR2 YYEKEE (reference sequence). V was shortened by 4 bases and J by 4 bases, with 15 bases between the two germline ends. In DNA form, the CDR3 reads TGTGCCAGCAGCACCCGGCCGGACAAATACGAGCAGTACTTC. Encoded protein: CASSTRPDKYEQYF.

The J gene is TRBJ2-7, the V gene TRBV5-1; possibly TRBD1 or TRBD2 for D (6 bases each). V was clipped by 5 bases and J by 1 base, with 25 bases between them. This CDR3 has 18 amino acids. CDR1 and CDR2 from the germline V gene are SGHRS and YFSETQ. The CDR3 is CASSRLSGASSVSYEQYF. The CDR3 DNA reads TGCGCCAGCAGTCGCTTGTCGGGGGCAAGTTCAGTGTCCTACGAGCAGTACTTC.

This clonotype was seen at least ten times. V and J are TRBV6-2 or TRBV6-3 and TRBJ2-2; D call uncertain. V was cut by 2 bases and J by 4 bases, with 8 bases left in between. The germline CDR1 and CDR2 sequences are MNHEY and SVGEGT. The CDR3 has 14 residues. The CDR3 loop reads CASSYSSFTGELFF. The CDR3 DNA sequence: TGTGCCAGCAGTTACAGTTCGTTCACCGGGGAGCTGTTTTTT.

A word on this clonotype: A much larger clone lies one base from this, so it may be a read error. The chain has TRBV7-2 and TRBJ2-7; possible D gene TRBD2, 5 bases. The germline gives CDR1 SGHTA, CDR2 FQGNSA. Between the trimmed V and J ends, which lost 4 bases and 0 bases, there was a span of 13 bases. This CDR3 has 15 amino acids. The CDR3 coding sequence is TGTGCCAGCAGCTCCATTAGCCGGGGCTCCTACGAGCAGTACTTC. Translated: CASSSISRGSYEQYF.

This clonotype has a count of ten or more. The chain uses TRBV19 and TRBJ2-1; the match to TRBD2 covers 7 bases. This CDR3 contains 16 residues. Germline V lookup: CDR1 LNHDA, CDR2 SQIVND (reference sequence). Losses at the gene ends were 5 bases for V and 6 bases for J; bases not matched to a gene: 13. The CDR3 DNA sequence: TGTGCCAGTAGTCTACAACGTCTAGCGGCTAGCAATGAGCAGTTCTTC. Protein: CASSLQRLAASNEQFF.

Remarks on this clonotype: This clone may be a read error of a much larger clone one base away. The rearrangement joins TRBV12-3 or TRBV12-4 to TRBJ1-2; no reliable D call. The CDR3 extends over 13 amino acids. Trimming stripped 3 bases from V and 2 bases from J, with 7 bases between. The CDR3 loop reads CASSFGVNYGYTF. In DNA form, the CDR3 reads TGTGCCAGCAGTTTTGGGGTCAACTATGGCTACACCTTC.